The 25 T cell receptor beta chains presented below share a single source sample, sequenced in a study of T cell clonality in common variable immunodeficiency. The repertoire was sequenced with immunoSEQ multiplex PCR; TCRdb's copy has only in-frame clones and lacks some. The data list roughly 50,000 clones, none observed once; roughly 3.4% falls to the top ten. The specimen was peripheral blood mononuclear cells. The source of these receptors is a person between 18 and 75 years old in good health.

This clone appeared many times. The CDR3 is cut off 3 residues early in the read; its end comes from the germline J gene. V gene TRBV5-1 combines with J gene TRBJ2-6, with a weak D call TRBD1 (6 bases). Germline V CDR1 and CDR2: SGHRS, YFSETQ. The CDR3 contains 16 residues. V was cut by 1 base and J by 0 bases, with 8 bases left in between. The DNA read from the CDR3 is TGCGCCAGCAGCTTGACAGGGATCTCTGGGGCCAACGTC. It encodes CASSLTGISGANV. The full CDR3 sequence reads CASSLTGISGANVLTF.

This clone turned up a few times. The missing CDR3 end, 3 residues past where the read stops, is filled in from the germline J gene. V gene TRBV18 combines with J gene TRBJ1-1; the D is unclear. CDR3 length: 16 residues. Trimming removed 3 bases at V and 0 bases at J, with 14 bases between. The V gene's germline CDR1 is KGHSH and CDR2 LQKENI. CDR3 DNA (partial): TGTGCCAGCTCACCTAGCACGGCAGCCATGAACACTGAA. Translating gives CASSPSTAAMNTE. The whole CDR3 sequence is CASSPSTAAMNTEAFF.

In this sample, this clone turned up many times. The read ends 3 residues shy of where the CDR3 ends; the end is completed using the germline J gene. The V call is TRBV2, the J call TRBJ2-4; 8 positions match TRBD2. This CDR3 has 13 amino acids. The V gene end was trimmed by 8 bases and the J gene end by 7 bases; junction bases not matched to a gene: 7. Germline CDR1 SNHLY, CDR2 FYNNEI. The CDR3 region is CASDLTSANIQYF. Incomplete CDR3 DNA: TGTGCCAGCGACTTGACTAGCGCCAACATT.

At least ten counts were recorded for this clone. Sequencing ends 3 residues short of the CDR3 end; the germline J gene provides the rest. This rearrangement joins TRBV2 to TRBJ2-7; D not certain. The CDR3 runs 11 residues. Germline loops: CDR1 SNHLY, CDR2 FYNNEI. Trimming pared 2 bases from V and 4 bases from J, leaving 3 bases between. The sequenced part of the CDR3 DNA is TGTGCCAGCAGTGAACGTTACGAG. Translation: CASSERYE. The whole CDR3 reads CASSERYEQYF.

In this sample, this clone turned up many times. The read terminates 3 residues before the CDR3 end, so the remaining end is supplied by the germline J gene. V and J are TRBV18 and TRBJ2-1, with 7 bases matching TRBD1. This CDR3 contains 14 residues. With V trimmed by 5 bases and J by 2 bases, 3 bases remained unmatched. Germline V gene sequence: CDR1 KGHSH, CDR2 LQKENI. CDR3 sequence reads: CASSGDRAYNEQFF. CDR3 bases read: TGTGCCAGCTCAGGGGACAGAGCCTACAATGAG.

This clone was observed many times. The read terminates 3 residues before the CDR3 end, so the remaining end is supplied by the germline J gene. The rearrangement uses TRBV5-1 and TRBJ1-3; TRBD1 matches 9 bases. This CDR3 has 15 amino acids. Germline V gives CDR1 SGHRS, CDR2 YFSETQ. The junction had 5 bases not matched to a gene; V was cut back by 4 bases and J by 3 bases. The CDR3 DNA, read in part, is TGCGCCAGCAGCGACCGGGACAGGGATGGAAACACC. As protein: CASSDRDRDGNT. The full-length CDR3 reads as CASSDRDRDGNTIYF. Looking up the rest from reference TRBV5-1 and TRBJ1-3 gives the full variable domain: KAGVTQTPRYLIKTRGQQVTLSCSPISGHRSVSWYQQTPGQGLQFLFEYFSETQRNKGNFPGRFSGRQFSNSRSEMNVSTLELGDSALYLCASSDRDRDGNTIYFGEGSWLTVV.

This clone was picked up many times. One junction end disagrees with the germline gene, perhaps due to a read error. Read coverage stops 3 residues before the CDR3 terminus; the germline J gene supplies the remainder. The chain couples TRBV7-6 to TRBJ2-1; D not resolved. CDR3 length: 16 residues. Germline V CDR1 and CDR2: SGHVS, FNYEAQ. This CDR3 reads CASSSWVERSNNEQFF. The covered CDR3 bases are TGTGCCAGCAGCTCATGGGTCGAGCGCTCCAACAATGAG.

This clone occurred a few times. The CDR3 is cut off 3 residues early in the read; its end comes from the germline J gene. This rearrangement joins TRBV5-1 to TRBJ2-3, with D perhaps TRBD2 (6 bases). The germline V gene has CDR1 SGHRS and CDR2 YFSETQ. This CDR3 has 14 amino acids. V gave up 0 bases and J gave up 6 bases, with 11 bases separating them. The part of the CDR3 DNA that was read is TGCGCCAGCAGCTTGGGCACCAGCGGGGATACG. Its protein is CASSLGTSGDT. Given in full, the CDR3 is CASSLGTSGDTQYF. Drawing the rest from reference TRBV5-1 and TRBJ2-3, the complete variable domain is KAGVTQTPRYLIKTRGQQVTLSCSPISGHRSVSWYQQTPGQGLQFLFEYFSETQRNKGNFPGRFSGRQFSNSRSEMNVSTLELGDSALYLCASSLGTSGDTQYFGPGTRLTVL.

This clone was seen repeatedly, ten times or more. The read comes to an end 3 residues before the CDR3 does, leaving the germline J gene to fill in the end. V is TRBV20-1 and J is TRBJ2-1; D is possibly TRBD1 (5 bases). This CDR3 comprises 15 residues. Germline CDR1 is DFQATT and CDR2 is SNEGSKA (reference sequence). V was clipped by 2 bases and J by 6 bases, with 17 bases between them. CDR3 in amino acids: CSARSSSGRGNEQFF. The sequenced part of the CDR3 DNA is TGCAGTGCTAGATCGTCTTCAGGTAGGGGCAATGAG.

This clone was found many times. The read ends 3 residues early relative to the CDR3; the germline J gene fills the gap. The chain employs TRBV29-1 and TRBJ1-2, with a tentative D call TRBD1 (5 bases). The CDR3 runs 13 residues. CDR1 SQVTM and CDR2 ANQGSEA come from the germline V gene. The sequenced CDR3 bases are TGCAGCGTTGGCCCCCAGGGTATGTACGGC. It specifies CSVGPQGMYG. From start to end, the CDR3 is CSVGPQGMYGYTF.

This clone came up many times. Read coverage stops 3 residues before the CDR3 terminus; the germline J gene supplies the remainder. The V and J genes are TRBV5-4 and TRBJ2-7; 8 bases map to TRBD1. The CDR3 contains 15 residues. V dropped 4 bases and J dropped 3; count of bases not matched to a gene: 9. Germline V gives CDR1 SGHNT, CDR2 YYREEE (reference sequence). Incomplete CDR3 DNA: TGTGCCAGCAGCAATGGACAGGGTGGGAGCTACGAG. Protein sequence: CASSNGQGGSYE. The whole CDR3 is CASSNGQGGSYEQYF.

This clone occurred a few times. Read coverage stops 3 residues before the CDR3 terminus; the germline J gene supplies the remainder. The chain links TRBV11-2 to TRBJ2-7; perhaps TRBD1 as D (5 bases). Germline V gene lookup returns CDR1 SGHAT and CDR2 FQNNGV. V was clipped by 0 bases and J by 2 bases, with 11 bases between them. This CDR3 is 15 amino acids long. The CDR3 reads CASSLETGIAYEQYF. Partial CDR3 DNA: TGTGCCAGCAGCTTAGAAACAGGAATAGCCTACGAG.

This clone was counted ten times or more. The CDR3 sequence is CASSTGQPQETQYF. The part of the CDR3 DNA that was read is TGCGCCAGCAGCACGGGACAGCCCCAAGAGACC. The chain links TRBV5-1 to TRBJ2-5; 7 nucleotides align to TRBD1. The observed sequence ends 3 residues before the CDR3 terminus, with the missing tail filled in from the germline J gene. Unmatched junction bases numbered 4, after V lost 4 bases and J lost 1 base. The CDR3 loop spans 14 amino acids. In germline, CDR1 is SGHRS, CDR2 YFSETQ. Filled out from reference TRBV5-1 and TRBJ2-5, the complete variable domain reads KAGVTQTPRYLIKTRGQQVTLSCSPISGHRSVSWYQQTPGQGLQFLFEYFSETQRNKGNFPGRFSGRQFSNSRSEMNVSTLELGDSALYLCASSTGQPQETQYFGPGTRLLVL.

This clone has ten or more counts. The read comes to an end 3 residues before the CDR3 does, leaving the germline J gene to fill in the end. V gene TRBV7-3 combines with J gene TRBJ2-1; 12 bases fit TRBD2. The CDR3 runs 14 residues. Germline loops: CDR1 SGHTA, CDR2 FQGTGA. V was clipped by 5 bases and J by 9 bases; unmatched bases: 5. CDR3 residues: CASSQLAGGGEQFF. CDR3 DNA, as far as it was read: TGTGCCAGCAGCCAACTAGCGGGAGGTGGTGAG.

This clone was detected many times. The CDR3 extends 3 residues past the end of the read, so its final part is completed from the germline J gene. The chain recombines TRBV20-1 with TRBJ2-4; D gene unclear. CDR3 length equals 13 residues. The V gene lost 1 base and the J gene lost 0 bases, with 4 bases spanning the gap. The germline V gene encodes CDR1 DFQATT and CDR2 SNEGSKA (reference sequence). CDR3 in amino acids: CSARGLAKNIQYF. The sequenced CDR3 bases are TGCAGTGCTAGAGGACTAGCCAAAAACATT.

Concerning this clone itself: The CDR3 end lies 3 residues beyond the end of the read and is filled in from the germline J gene. The rearrangement links TRBV19 to TRBJ1-3, with D possibly being TRBD1 (6 bases). CDR3 length: 15 amino acids. Trimming pared 6 bases from V and 2 bases from J, leaving 14 bases between. From germline, CDR1 is LNHDA and CDR2 SQIVND (reference sequence). The sequenced CDR3 bases are TGTGCCAGTAGACCCGGCGGGGGCCCTGGAAACACC. It yields the protein CASRPGGGPGNT. The entire CDR3 protein is CASRPGGGPGNTIYF. Based on the CDR3 plus reference TRBV19 and TRBJ1-3, the full variable domain is DGGITQSPKYLFRKEGQNVTLSCEQNLNHDAMYWYRQDPGQGLRLIYYSQIVNDFQKGDIAEGYSVSREKKESFPLTVTSAQKNPTAFYLCASRPGGGPGNTIYFGEGSWLTVV.

This clone was found many times. The CDR3 end lies 3 residues beyond the end of the read and is filled in from the germline J gene. The chain recombines TRBV18 with TRBJ1-5, with 10 bases aligning to TRBD1. J was trimmed by 3 bases and V by 5 bases; bases with no gene match: 7. The CDR3 totals 16 residues. Germline lookup yields CDR1 KGHSH and CDR2 LQKENI. CDR3: CASSIRQGADNQPQHF. The sequenced part of the CDR3 DNA is TGTGCCAGCTCAATTCGACAGGGGGCGGACAATCAGCCC.

This clone was seen many times. The observed sequence ends 3 residues before the CDR3 terminus, with the missing tail filled in from the germline J gene. This chain joins TRBV19 and TRBJ2-5, with TRBD1 identical over 8 bases. This CDR3 is 15 amino acids long. Trimming removed 7 bases from V and 5 bases from J; junction bases left unmatched: 12. Germline V gene sequence: CDR1 LNHDA, CDR2 SQIVND (reference sequence). The sequenced CDR3 bases are TGTGCCAGTAAGTCGACAGGGGACTCCGGGGAGACC. It encodes CASKSTGDSGET. The whole CDR3 is CASKSTGDSGETQYF.

Many counts were recorded for this clone. The sequenced part of the CDR3 DNA is TGTGCCAGCTCAAACCGGGACAGGGGTATTATAGACATT. Residues: CASSNRDRGIIDI. The whole CDR3 protein is CASSNRDRGIIDIQYF. The rearrangement links TRBV18 to TRBJ2-4, with 10 positions matching TRBD1. With the read ending 3 residues before the CDR3 end, the germline J gene is used to fill in that end. J was trimmed by 8 bases and V by 5 bases; bases with no gene match: 12. From germline, CDR1 is KGHSH and CDR2 LQKENI. The CDR3 sequence is 16 residues long.

Only a few counts were recorded for this clone. The read stops 3 residues short of the end of the CDR3; the missing end is completed from the germline J gene. V and J are TRBV2 and TRBJ2-2, with 8 bases identical to TRBD1. V lost 8 bases, J lost 5 bases, and 4 bases stayed unmatched. The CDR3 has 13 amino acids. Germline-derived CDR1 and CDR2 are SNHLY and FYNNEI. CDR3 DNA (partial): TGTGCCAGCGCCAGGGGGCGGACCGGGGAG. Encoded protein: CASARGRTGE. The whole CDR3 is CASARGRTGELFF.

There are a few counts of this clone. The observed sequence ends 3 residues before the CDR3 terminus, with the missing tail filled in from the germline J gene. V is TRBV5-1 and J is TRBJ1-1; TRBD1 aligns across 11 bases. After removal of 4 bases from V and 1 base from J, the junction contained 3 bases not matched to a gene. The CDR3 runs to 15 residues. The germline gives CDR1 SGHRS, CDR2 YFSETQ. The CDR3 DNA, read in part, is TGCGCCAGCAGCGAAGGACAGGGGGCGAACACTGAA. Translated: CASSEGQGANTE. The entire CDR3 protein is CASSEGQGANTEAFF.

This clone was counted many times. The CDR3 is cut off 3 residues early in the read; its end comes from the germline J gene. Within the sample, other DNA sequences also encode this same CDR3. The chain combines TRBV7-3 with TRBJ2-1; D is undetermined. Per germline, CDR1 SGHTA and CDR2 FQGTGA. V lost 1 base and J 4 bases, leaving 11 bases between the germline ends. The CDR3 runs 15 residues. Partial CDR3 DNA: TGTGCCAGCAGCTTAAGACCCGACTCGTACAATGAG. As protein: CASSLRPDSYNE. The full CDR3 protein reads CASSLRPDSYNEQFF. The variable domain in full, with the rest retrieved from reference TRBV7-3 and TRBJ2-1, is GAGVSQTPSNKVTEKGKYVELRCDPISGHTALYWYRQSLGQGPEFLIYFQGTGAADDSGLPNDRFFAVRPEGSVSTLKIQRTERGDSAVYLCASSLRPDSYNEQFFGPGTRLTVL.

This clone was seen repeatedly, ten times or more. Read data end 3 residues before the CDR3 end; the end is taken from the germline J gene. The chain uses TRBV6-2 or TRBV6-3 and TRBJ1-1, with 8 bases identical to TRBD1. Germline loops: CDR1 MNHEY, CDR2 SVGEGT. J gave up 7 bases and V 7 bases, and 11 bases lay outside the gene matches. This CDR3 contains 14 residues. The CDR3 protein is CASTLAQGAREAFF. Partial CDR3 DNA: TGTGCCAGCACTCTCGCGCAGGGGGCCCGTGAA.

About this clone: The read terminates 3 residues ahead of where the CDR3 ends, so the germline J gene completes it. The V gene is TRBV11-2, the J gene TRBJ2-7, with D uncertain. V was clipped by 1 base and J by 6 bases, with 4 bases between them. The CDR3 is 11 residues long. Germline V gives CDR1 SGHAT, CDR2 FQNNGV. The CDR3 DNA, read in part, is TGTGCCAGCAGCTTAGTGGCCGAG. Its protein is CASSLVAE. The whole CDR3 protein is CASSLVAEQYF.

Ten or more counts support this clone. The read terminates 3 residues before the CDR3 end, so the remaining end is supplied by the germline J gene. The chain couples TRBV2 to TRBJ2-3, with 8 bases that match TRBD2. CDR1 and CDR2 from the germline V gene are SNHLY and FYNNEI. The CDR3 is 16 residues long. V gave up 7 bases and J gave up 2 bases; unmatched junction bases: 11. CDR3 loop: CASNRRAGGLTDTQYF. Incomplete CDR3 DNA: TGTGCCAGCAATAGGAGGGCGGGGGGACTCACAGATACG.